The 10 T cell receptor beta chains in this list originate from one sample, sequenced in a study of graft-versus-host responses after intestinal transplantation. Method: immunoSEQ multiplex PCR; TCRdb's copy keeps in-frame clones and lacks some. The table shows about 23,000 clones, with about 45% occurring only once. Responders (roughly 200,000, CFSE-labeled) were co-plated with roughly 200,000 irradiated, violet-dye-labeled stimulators. The input for sequencing was alloreactive CD8+ T cells from a mixed lymphocyte reaction culture, taken before transplantation. The subset denotes: CFSE-low proliferating T cells sorted from roughly six-day pre-transplant mixed lymphocyte reaction (GvH or HvG direction). The receptors shown here come from a human patient who was an organ donor for intestinal transplantation.

The V gene is TRBV28, the J gene TRBJ2-3; TRBD2 agrees at 15 bases. This CDR3 contains 18 residues. Trimming at V came to 10 bases and at J to 4 bases, leaving 15 bases not matched to a gene. Germline CDR1 and CDR2: MDHEN and SYDVKM. DNA of the CDR3: TGTGCCATCTATCCACCGGGACTAGCGGGAGGATTCGCAGATACGCAGTATTTT. Protein sequence: CAIYPPGLAGGFADTQYF.

V and J are TRBV10-1 and TRBJ2-2; D may correspond to TRBD1 or TRBD2 (6 bases each). V was trimmed by 3 bases and J by 8 bases, leaving 10 bases between them. The CDR3 covers 13 residues. Germline V gene sequence: CDR1 WNHNN, CDR2 SYGVQD (reference sequence). CDR3: CASSDQGTGELFF. CDR3 DNA sequence: TGCGCCAGCAGTGACCAGGGGACTGGGGAGCTGTTTTTT.

The chain is built from TRBV7-9 and TRBJ1-1; D unresolved. The CDR3 has 13 amino acids. The V and J ends lost 3 bases and 3 bases respectively, with 8 bases between them. Per germline, CDR1 SEHNR and CDR2 FQNEAQ (reference sequence). CDR3 nucleotides: TGTGCCAGCAGCTTGGATCTCTACACTGAAGCTTTCTTT. It encodes CASSLDLYTEAFF.

The chain recombines TRBV5-4 with TRBJ2-5, with D possibly TRBD1 on 5 matching bases. The germline V and J ends were trimmed by 2 bases and 5 bases, with 13 bases remaining between them. This CDR3 is 14 amino acids long. Per the germline V gene, CDR1 is SGHNT and CDR2 is YYREEE (reference sequence). CDR3 residues: CASSFQGSVETQYF. CDR3 in DNA: TGTGCCAGCAGCTTCCAGGGATCGGTGGAGACCCAGTACTTC.

This clone is a singleton in its sample. This chain uses TRBV29-1 with TRBJ1-1; a weak D match, TRBD1 (6 bases). V was trimmed by 7 bases and J by 5 bases, leaving 17 bases between them. This CDR3 has 13 residues. The germline gives CDR1 SQVTM, CDR2 ANQGSEA. CDR3 DNA: TGCAGCGCGCACAGGGCTGTGTGGACTGAAGCTTTCTTT. Its protein product is CSAHRAVWTEAFF.

This chain links TRBV2 with TRBJ2-7; D remains unclear. This CDR3 contains 12 residues. The ends were cut back, 4 bases at V and 9 bases at J, with 13 bases in the middle. Germline values: CDR1 SNHLY, CDR2 FYNNEI. This CDR3 reads CASSARPERQYF. The CDR3 DNA reads as TGTGCCAGCAGTGCTCGTCCCGAACGGCAGTACTTC.

The chain links TRBV7-9 to TRBJ2-3, with D possibly being TRBD1 (6 bases). This CDR3 is 19 amino acids long. Between the trimmed V and J ends, which lost 5 bases and 0 bases, there was a span of 24 bases. From germline, CDR1 is SEHNR and CDR2 FQNEAQ (reference sequence). CDR3 in amino acids: CASSPSIGRGPSSTDTQYF. The CDR3 DNA is TGTGCCAGCAGCCCATCAATCGGCAGGGGCCCTTCTAGCACAGATACGCAGTATTTT.

This clone was found once. V and J are TRBV4-3 and TRBJ1-5, with D possibly being TRBD1 (5 bases). Trimming took off 0 bases at V and 6 bases at J, with 15 bases between the two ends. The CDR3 has 16 amino acids. The germline V gene encodes CDR1 LGHNA and CDR2 YSLEER. CDR3 in amino acids: CASSQDVAPGLQPQHF. In DNA, the CDR3 is TGCGCCAGCAGCCAAGACGTGGCCCCAGGGCTTCAGCCCCAGCATTTT.

The sample holds a few counts of this clone. The CDR3 loop is CASSPSGTGVYNEQFF. CDR3 coding DNA: TGTGCCAGCAGCCCAAGCGGGACAGGGGTATACAATGAGCAGTTCTTC. This sequence joins TRBV9 and TRBJ2-1; 10 positions match TRBD1. Germline-derived CDR1 and CDR2 are SGDLS and YYNGEE. V shed 4 bases and J 4 bases; nucleotides not matched to a gene: 8. The length of the CDR3 is 16 residues. The whole variable domain, filled in from reference TRBV9 and TRBJ2-1, reads DSGVTQTPKHLITATGQRVTLRCSPRSGDLSVYWYQQSLDQGLQFLIQYYNGEERAKGNILERFSAQQFPDLHSELNLSSLELGDSALYFCASSPSGTGVYNEQFFGPGTRLTVL.

In its sample, this clone is medium-sized. CDR3 in amino acids: CASSMGLAYEQYF. The DNA for the CDR3 is TGTGCCAGTAGTATGGGACTAGCTTACGAGCAGTACTTC. The V call is TRBV19, the J call TRBJ2-7, with 9 bases matching TRBD2. V shed 3 bases and J 4 bases; nucleotides not matched to a gene: 1. CDR1 LNHDA and CDR2 SQIVND come from the germline V gene (reference sequence). The CDR3 contains 13 residues.